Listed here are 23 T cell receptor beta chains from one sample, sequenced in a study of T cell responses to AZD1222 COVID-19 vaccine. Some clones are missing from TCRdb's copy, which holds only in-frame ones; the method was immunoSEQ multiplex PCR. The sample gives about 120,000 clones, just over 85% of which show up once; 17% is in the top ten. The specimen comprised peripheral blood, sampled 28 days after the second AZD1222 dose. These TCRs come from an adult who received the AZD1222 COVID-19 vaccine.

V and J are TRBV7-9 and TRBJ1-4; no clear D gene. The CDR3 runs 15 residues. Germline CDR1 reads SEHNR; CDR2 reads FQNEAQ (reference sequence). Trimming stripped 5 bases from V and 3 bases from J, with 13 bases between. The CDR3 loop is CASSLTGGSNEKLFF. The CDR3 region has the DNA TGTGCCAGCAGCCTCACCGGCGGGTCTAATGAAAAACTGTTTTTT.

The CDR3 bases are TGTGCCAGTAGTACCGACAGGGTAAACGGCTACACCTTC. The encoded protein is CASSTDRVNGYTF. This rearrangement joins TRBV19 to TRBJ1-2; 7 nucleotides align to TRBD1. Looked up from germline, CDR1 is LNHDA and CDR2 is SQIVND (reference sequence). V gave up 4 bases and J gave up 8 bases; unmatched junction bases: 7. This CDR3 has 13 amino acids.

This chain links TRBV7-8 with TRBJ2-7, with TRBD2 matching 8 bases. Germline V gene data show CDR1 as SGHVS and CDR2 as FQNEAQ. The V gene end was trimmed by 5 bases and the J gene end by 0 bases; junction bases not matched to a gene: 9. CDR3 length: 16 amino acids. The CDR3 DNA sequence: TGTGCCAGCAGCCCCCTTGCGGGGGGCAACTCCTACGAGCAGTACTTC. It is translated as CASSPLAGGNSYEQYF.

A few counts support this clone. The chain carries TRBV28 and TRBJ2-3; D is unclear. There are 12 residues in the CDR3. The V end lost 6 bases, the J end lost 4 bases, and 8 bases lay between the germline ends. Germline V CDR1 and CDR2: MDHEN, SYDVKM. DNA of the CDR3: TGTGCCAGCAGGACCCCGGCAGATACGCAGTATTTT. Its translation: CASRTPADTQYF.

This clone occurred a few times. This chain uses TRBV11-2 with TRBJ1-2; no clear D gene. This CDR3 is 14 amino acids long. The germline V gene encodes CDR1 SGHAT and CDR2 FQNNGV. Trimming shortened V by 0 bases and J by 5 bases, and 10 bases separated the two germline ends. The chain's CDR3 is CASSLEGFRYGYTF. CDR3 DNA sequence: TGTGCCAGCAGCTTAGAAGGGTTCAGATATGGCTACACCTTC.

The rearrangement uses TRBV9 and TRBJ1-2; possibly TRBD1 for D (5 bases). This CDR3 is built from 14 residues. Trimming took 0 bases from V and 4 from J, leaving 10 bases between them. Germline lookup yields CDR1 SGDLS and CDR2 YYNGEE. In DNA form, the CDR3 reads TGTGCCAGCAGCGTAGATTCAGGGATCTATGGCTACACCTTC. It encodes CASSVDSGIYGYTF. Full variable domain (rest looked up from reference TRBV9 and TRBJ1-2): DSGVTQTPKHLITATGQRVTLRCSPRSGDLSVYWYQQSLDQGLQFLIQYYNGEERAKGNILERFSAQQFPDLHSELNLSSLELGDSALYFCASSVDSGIYGYTFGSGTRLTVV.

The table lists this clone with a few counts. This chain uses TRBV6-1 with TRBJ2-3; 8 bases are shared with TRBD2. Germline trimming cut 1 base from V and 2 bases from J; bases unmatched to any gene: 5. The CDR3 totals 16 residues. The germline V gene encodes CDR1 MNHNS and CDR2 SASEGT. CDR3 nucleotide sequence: TGTGCCAGCAGTGAAGTTGCGGGGGGACCCACAGATACGCAGTATTTT. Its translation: CASSEVAGGPTDTQYF.

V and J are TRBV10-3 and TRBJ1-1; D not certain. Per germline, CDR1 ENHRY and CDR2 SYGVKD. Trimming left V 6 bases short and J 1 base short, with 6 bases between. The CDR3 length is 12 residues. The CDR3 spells CAIRTTNTEAFF. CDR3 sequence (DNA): TGTGCCATCAGAACCACGAACACTGAAGCTTTCTTT.

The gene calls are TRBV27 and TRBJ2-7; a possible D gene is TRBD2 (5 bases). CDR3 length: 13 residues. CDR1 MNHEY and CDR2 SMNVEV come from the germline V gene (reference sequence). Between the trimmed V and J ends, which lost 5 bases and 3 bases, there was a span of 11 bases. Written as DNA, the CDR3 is TGTGCCAGCAGTATGATCCGGGACTACGAGCAGTACTTC. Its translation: CASSMIRDYEQYF.

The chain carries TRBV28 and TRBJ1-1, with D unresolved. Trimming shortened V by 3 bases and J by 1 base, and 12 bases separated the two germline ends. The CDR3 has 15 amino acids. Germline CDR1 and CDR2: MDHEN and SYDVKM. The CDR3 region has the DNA TGTGCCAGCAGTTTGGGGTCACAGAGGAACACTGAAGCTTTCTTT. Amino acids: CASSLGSQRNTEAFF.

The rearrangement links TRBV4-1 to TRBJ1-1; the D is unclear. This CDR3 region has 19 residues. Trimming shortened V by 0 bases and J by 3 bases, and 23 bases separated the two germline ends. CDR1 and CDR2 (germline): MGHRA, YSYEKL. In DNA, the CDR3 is TGCGCCAGCAGCCAAGAACCAATCGTCAACCGAAGGAGGGACACTGAAGCTTTCTTT. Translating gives CASSQEPIVNRRRDTEAFF.

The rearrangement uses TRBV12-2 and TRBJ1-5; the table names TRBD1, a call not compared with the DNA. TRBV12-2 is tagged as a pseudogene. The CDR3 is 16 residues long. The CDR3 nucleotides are TGTGCAAGTCGCTTAGCGATCCCACAGGGGTATCAGCCCCAGCATTTT. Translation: CASRLAIPQGYQPQHF.

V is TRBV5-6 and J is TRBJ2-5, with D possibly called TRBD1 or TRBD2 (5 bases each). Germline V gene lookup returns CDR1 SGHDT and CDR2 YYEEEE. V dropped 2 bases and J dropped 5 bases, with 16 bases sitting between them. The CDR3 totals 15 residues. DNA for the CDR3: TGTGCCAGCAGCTTTGGGGGTGGGAGAGGGGAGACCCAGTACTTC. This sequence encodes CASSFGGGRGETQYF. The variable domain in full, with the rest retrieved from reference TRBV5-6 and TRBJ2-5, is DAGVTQSPTHLIKTRGQQVTLRCSPKSGHDTVSWYQQALGQGPQFIFQYYEEEERQRGNFPDRFSGHQFPNYSSELNVNALLLGDSALYLCASSFGGGRGETQYFGPGTRLLVL.

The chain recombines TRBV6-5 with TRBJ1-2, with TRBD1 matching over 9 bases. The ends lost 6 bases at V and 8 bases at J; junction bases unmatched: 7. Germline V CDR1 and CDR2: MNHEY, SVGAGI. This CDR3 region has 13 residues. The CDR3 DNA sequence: TGTGCCAGCAGGAGGACAGGGGCAGGCGGCTACACCTTC. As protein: CASRRTGAGGYTF.

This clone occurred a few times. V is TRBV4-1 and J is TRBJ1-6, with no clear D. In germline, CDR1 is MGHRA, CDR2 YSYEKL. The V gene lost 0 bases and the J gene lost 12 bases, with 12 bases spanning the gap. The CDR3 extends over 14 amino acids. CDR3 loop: CASSQDLEGRPLHF. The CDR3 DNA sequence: TGCGCCAGCAGCCAAGATCTCGAGGGCAGACCCCTCCACTTT.

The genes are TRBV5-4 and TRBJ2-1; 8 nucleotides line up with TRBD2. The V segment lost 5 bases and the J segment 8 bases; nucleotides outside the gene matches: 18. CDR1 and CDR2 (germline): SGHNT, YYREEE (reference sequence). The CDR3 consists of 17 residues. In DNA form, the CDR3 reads TGTGCCAGCAGTGGGCATGGGCGGGAGGTCCTTGGGGATGAGCAGTTCTTC. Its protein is CASSGHGREVLGDEQFF.

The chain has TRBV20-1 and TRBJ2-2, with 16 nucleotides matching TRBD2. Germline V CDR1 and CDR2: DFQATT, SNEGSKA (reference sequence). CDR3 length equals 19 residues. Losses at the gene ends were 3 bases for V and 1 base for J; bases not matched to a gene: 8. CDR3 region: CSASSGTSGGAWNTGELFF. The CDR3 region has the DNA TGCAGTGCTAGTTCCGGGACTAGCGGGGGGGCTTGGAACACCGGGGAGCTGTTTTTT.

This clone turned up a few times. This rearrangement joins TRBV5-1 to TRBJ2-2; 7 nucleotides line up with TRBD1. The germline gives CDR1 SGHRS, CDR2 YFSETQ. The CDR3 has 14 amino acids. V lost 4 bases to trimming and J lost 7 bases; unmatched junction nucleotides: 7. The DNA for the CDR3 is TGCGCCAGCAGCATAGGACAGGTCGTCGGGGAGCTGTTTTTT. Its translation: CASSIGQVVGELFF.

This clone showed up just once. The CDR3 spells CASRDSGDTEAFF. In nucleotides, the CDR3 is TGTGCCAGCCGGGACAGCGGAGACACTGAAGCTTTCTTT. V gene TRBV6-5 combines with J gene TRBJ1-1, with 7 bases fitting TRBD1. Germline V lookup: CDR1 MNHEY, CDR2 SVGAGI. The CDR3 covers 13 residues. Germline trimming cut 8 bases from V and 3 bases from J; bases unmatched to any gene: 6.

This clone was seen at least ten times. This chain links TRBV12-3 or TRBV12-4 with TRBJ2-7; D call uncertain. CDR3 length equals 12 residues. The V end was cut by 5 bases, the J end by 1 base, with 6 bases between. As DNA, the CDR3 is TGTGCCAGCAGTCCTCGATCCTACGAGCAGTACTTC. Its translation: CASSPRSYEQYF.

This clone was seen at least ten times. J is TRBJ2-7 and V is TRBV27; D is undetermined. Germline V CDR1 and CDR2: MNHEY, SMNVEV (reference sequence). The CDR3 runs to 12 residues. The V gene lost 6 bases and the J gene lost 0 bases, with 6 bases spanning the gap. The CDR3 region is CASRGGSYEQYF. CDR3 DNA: TGTGCCAGCAGGGGTGGCTCCTACGAGCAGTACTTC.

The CDR3, as DNA: TGTGCCAGCTCACCACCCGGGGGTAACAATGAGCAGTTCTTC. Protein product: CASSPPGGNNEQFF. The chain carries TRBV18 and TRBJ2-1; the D gene is possibly TRBD2 (6 bases). In germline, CDR1 is KGHSH, CDR2 LQKENI. Trimming cost V 0 bases and J 5 bases, with 8 bases left between them. The CDR3 runs to 14 residues.

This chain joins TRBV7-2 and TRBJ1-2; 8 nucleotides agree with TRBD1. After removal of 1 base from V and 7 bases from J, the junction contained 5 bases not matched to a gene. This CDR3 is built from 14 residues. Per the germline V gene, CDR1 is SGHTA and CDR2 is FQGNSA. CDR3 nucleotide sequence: TGTGCCAGCAGCTTAGTTCAGGGGGCTGTTGGCTACACCTTC. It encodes CASSLVQGAVGYTF.